These 15 T cell receptor beta chains were all obtained from the same sample, sequenced in a study of T cell responses to AZD1222 COVID-19 vaccine. The method was immunoSEQ multiplex PCR; TCRdb's version includes in-frame clones alone and lacks a portion of them. The repertoire holds around 180,000 clones, with more than 80% as singletons. This sample comprised peripheral blood, obtained on day 0 of AZD1222 vaccination. These receptors all stem from an adult in good health.

This rearrangement joins TRBV7-9 to TRBJ1-5; no firm D call. The germline V and J ends were trimmed by 2 bases and 6 bases, with 5 bases remaining between them. The CDR3 extends over 12 amino acids. Germline CDR1 and CDR2: SEHNR and FQNEAQ (reference sequence). The CDR3 spells CASSLPGQPQHF. DNA for the CDR3: TGTGCCAGCAGCTTACCGGGTCAGCCCCAGCATTTT.

CDR3 in DNA: TGTGCCAGCAGCCCCAGGGGGCTGGCAGCAGATACGCAGTATTTT. As protein: CASSPRGLAADTQYF. The rearrangement uses TRBV5-4 and TRBJ2-3; TRBD1 matches 8 bases. V lost 4 bases and J lost 4; bases outside the gene matches: 8. The germline V gene has CDR1 SGHNT and CDR2 YYREEE (reference sequence). The CDR3 runs 15 residues.

This chain uses TRBV3-1 (or the pseudogene TRBV3-2) with TRBJ1-5, with 7 nucleotides matching TRBD1. Per germline, CDR1 LGHDT and CDR2 YNNKEL (reference sequence). CDR3 length: 17 amino acids. Trimming removed 4 bases from V and 5 bases from J; junction bases left unmatched: 14. As DNA, the CDR3 is TGTGCCAGCAGCCCGGGCCCAGGGGGGGATCTCGATCAGCCCCAGCATTTT. Translated, it gives CASSPGPGGDLDQPQHF.

The chain joins TRBV7-9 to TRBJ1-1, with D unresolved. The CDR3 spans 14 residues. Germline V gives CDR1 SEHNR, CDR2 FQNEAQ (reference sequence). The V end lost 4 bases, the J end lost 4 bases, and 13 bases lay between the germline ends. CDR3 protein: CASSSSRRGTEAFF. As DNA, the CDR3 is TGTGCCAGCAGCTCGAGCAGACGGGGCACTGAAGCTTTCTTT. The whole variable domain, remainder taken from reference TRBV7-9 and TRBJ1-1, is DTGVSQNPRHKITKRGQNVTFRCDPISEHNRLYWYRQTLGQGPEFLTYFQNEAQLEKSRLLSDRFSAERPKGSFSTLEIQRTEQGDSAMYLCASSSSRRGTEAFFGQGTRLTVV.

In its sample, this clone was seen a few times. The CDR3 DNA follows: TGTGCCATCAGTGTCGGATCCGGCACCGGGGAGCTGTTTTTT. Translating gives CAISVGSGTGELFF. The rearrangement links TRBV10-3 to TRBJ2-2; no clear D gene. Trimming took off 4 bases at V and 4 bases at J, with 10 bases between the two ends. The CDR3 runs to 14 residues. Germline V gene sequence: CDR1 ENHRY, CDR2 SYGVKD.

The chain uses TRBV27 and TRBJ2-3, with 10 positions matching TRBD2. Germline CDR1 is MNHEY and CDR2 is SMNVEV (reference sequence). The CDR3 runs 18 residues. V dropped 3 bases and J dropped 1; count of bases not matched to a gene: 10. The CDR3 reads CASSFVAGGRLGTDTQYF. In DNA, the CDR3 is TGTGCCAGCAGTTTTGTAGCGGGGGGACGGCTCGGCACAGATACGCAGTATTTT.

The CDR3 sequence: CASSQERRVQSWSPLHF. CDR3 nucleotides: TGCGCCAGCAGCCAAGAGCGGAGGGTCCAGAGTTGGTCACCCCTCCACTTT. The genes are TRBV4-1 and TRBJ1-6; D not certain. Germline V gives CDR1 MGHRA, CDR2 YSYEKL. Trimming left V 0 bases short and J 10 bases short, with 19 bases between. This CDR3 is 17 amino acids long.

The J gene is TRBJ1-5, the V gene TRBV27, with unresolved D. Trimming shortened V by 4 bases and J by 5 bases, and 12 bases separated the two germline ends. Germline V lookup: CDR1 MNHEY, CDR2 SMNVEV (reference sequence). The CDR3 has 14 amino acids. CDR3 sequence reads: CASSYFSGDQPQHF. The CDR3 nucleotides are TGTGCCAGCAGTTATTTTTCCGGGGATCAGCCCCAGCATTTT.

The chain couples TRBV7-6 to TRBJ1-6; D unresolved. Germline lookup yields CDR1 SGHVS and CDR2 FNYEAQ. V lost 1 base, J lost 8 bases, and 6 bases lay in between. The CDR3 extends over 13 amino acids. The DNA of the CDR3 is TGTGCCAGCAGCTTAGGGAACGATTCACCCCTCCACTTT. It codes for CASSLGNDSPLHF.

V is TRBV29-1 and J is TRBJ2-3; the D gene could be TRBD1 or TRBD2 (5 bases each). Germline V CDR1 and CDR2: SQVTM, ANQGSEA. The CDR3 consists of 12 residues. Trimming pared 2 bases from V and 6 bases from J, leaving 9 bases between. Written as DNA, the CDR3 is TGCAGCGTTGAAATAGGGGAGGATACGCAGTATTTT. This sequence encodes CSVEIGEDTQYF.

CDR3 sequence reads: CASGTGGPNQPQHF. As DNA, the CDR3 is TGTGCCAGCGGAACAGGGGGCCCGAATCAGCCCCAGCATTTT. The V gene is TRBV27, the J gene TRBJ1-5; TRBD1 matches at 9 bases. The length of the CDR3 is 14 residues. The ends lost 8 bases at V and 4 bases at J; junction bases unmatched: 6. The V gene's germline CDR1 is MNHEY and CDR2 SMNVEV (reference sequence).

The V gene is TRBV2, the J gene TRBJ1-5; the match to TRBD1 covers 7 bases. CDR3 length: 18 amino acids. The germline gives CDR1 SNHLY, CDR2 FYNNEI. V was pared by 6 bases and J by 1 base, with 15 bases of the junction left unmatched. The DNA of the CDR3 is TGTGCCAGCAGCCACGACAGGGCAACGGCTAGGAGCAATCAGCCCCAGCATTTT. Its protein product is CASSHDRATARSNQPQHF. The variable domain in full, with the rest retrieved from reference TRBV2 and TRBJ1-5, is EPEVTQTPSHQVTQMGQEVILRCVPISNHLYFYWYRQILGQKVEFLVSFYNNEISEKSEIFDDQFSVERPDGSNFTLKIRSTKLEDSAMYFCASSHDRATARSNQPQHFGDGTRLSIL.

This sequence joins TRBV27 and TRBJ1-6, with D possibly TRBD1 on 5 matching bases. Looked up from germline, CDR1 is MNHEY and CDR2 is SMNVEV (reference sequence). Trimming shortened V by 3 bases and J by 0 bases, and 12 bases separated the two germline ends. This CDR3 is 17 amino acids long. In nucleotides, the CDR3 is TGTGCCAGCAGTTTGCGGGGCGCTAGCTCCTATAATTCACCCCTCCACTTT. This sequence encodes CASSLRGASSYNSPLHF.

The chain combines TRBV6-2 or TRBV6-3 with TRBJ2-5; perhaps TRBD1 as D (6 bases). Per the germline V gene, CDR1 is MNHEY and CDR2 is SVGEGT. The CDR3 is made up of 16 amino acids. V lost 2 bases and J lost 0, with 13 bases in between. CDR3: CASSYVTGKYQETQYF. The CDR3 nucleotides are TGTGCCAGCAGTTACGTTACAGGGAAGTACCAAGAGACCCAGTACTTC.

In regard to this clone: This CDR3 is also generated by other DNA sequences in the sample. This sequence joins TRBV3-1 (or the pseudogene TRBV3-2) and TRBJ2-3; D gene ambiguous. V dropped 4 bases and J dropped 2 bases, with 7 bases sitting between them. This CDR3 comprises 13 residues. CDR1 and CDR2 (germline): LGHDT, YNNKEL (reference sequence). This CDR3 is CASSRDFTDTQYF. CDR3 sequence (DNA): TGTGCCAGCAGCCGGGATTTCACAGATACGCAGTATTTT.